The source of this TCR beta chain is a study of shared clonotypes between healthy human individuals (dated by TCRdb to 2020 to 2021). Concerning the study at large: Three men and a couple of women, aged 18 to 49 years, made up the cohort. The study deeply sequenced blood TCR repertoires of about 5 healthy adults to estimate repertoire size and the extent of clonotype sharing between individuals. Between about 0.94 and 8.9 billion PBMCs per donor were obtained by leukapheresis. For each donor, three plates each were used for CD4 naive and CD4 memory, two plates were used for CD8 naive, and one plate was used for CD8 memory. To increase sequencing depth and limit assay-specific biases, different laboratories used diverse techniques to prepare libraries and sequence TCR repertoires. Broader findings and caveats from the paper: Higher generation probabilities were observed for clonotypes shared by all four sorted-subset donors than for non-shared clonotypes. Sampling was limited to blood, and TCR repertoires in tissue likely differ from TCR repertoires in blood. Based on pairwise subsampling, the degree of clonotype sharing among donors was expected to be affected by sequencing depth. Naive subsets generally had larger estimated clonotype richness than memory subsets. Rarefaction of sorted-subset datasets indicated incomplete sequencing despite the large sequencing depth. The small number of donors limited the genetic and exposure-history diversity represented. Sharing across four donors was observed for about 5% of naive CD4, 3% to 3.5% of naive CD8, 2% to 2.5% of memory CD4, and about 0.4% of memory CD8 clonotypes.

CD8 naive samples were CD45RO-negative cells positively selected for CCR7, giving a CD45RA+CCR7+ population that excluded TemRA cells. The donors were healthy, HIV-negative adults with no recently reported acute infections or vaccinations. Every donor was a Caucasian adult living in Nashville, Tennessee, USA. Blood was obtained by leukapheresis, after which PBMCs were separated by Ficoll-Histopaque density gradient centrifugation and cryopreserved in liquid nitrogen vapor phase. Analytical flow cytometry was used to check the purity and quantity of every magnetically sorted T cell population. Genomic DNA was isolated from each sorted fraction and quantified by UV absorbance on a Nanodrop 2000c. A note on this clone: No antigen is known for it. There are no base qualities to consult, and no much larger clone falls within one base.

Using the deep immunoSEQ assay, TCR CDR3 regions were amplified from genomic DNA by multiplex PCR. Genomic DNA extracted from each cell subset was distributed evenly over all wells of several immunoSEQ 96-well plates, and each plate served as one replicate. For sorted subsets, about 200 ng genomic DNA, equal to some 30,000 T cell genomes, was loaded into each replicate PCR. Purified libraries were measured with a Qubit 3.0 fluorometer, size-checked on a Bioanalyzer 2100, and measured again with the KAPA Library Quantification kit. A separate single-read 150-cycle Illumina NextSeq 550 flow cell was used to sequence each immunoSEQ 96-well plate. For the original study's pipeline: Because the immunoSEQ output held only junctional sequences and lacked quality scores, the filtering could not match the filtering applied to full-length reads. To assign V/J genes and CDR3, sequences were annotated using PyIR, a Python wrapper for IgBLAST v1.9, with IMGT germline references. Reads were removed for weak V/J assignments (E-value above 1e-6), missing CDR3, stop codons, out-of-frame junctions, or ambiguous translated residues. V3J clonotypes were defined by identical inferred V gene, J gene, and CDR3 amino acid sequence. To compute the percentage overlap between repertoires, the number of shared unique clonotypes was divided by the size of the smaller repertoire. Richness of each repertoire was evaluated using RTK rarefaction, the Chao1 estimator, and Recon v2.1 estimates of unobserved clonotypes. For all TCRbeta clonotypes obtained by the gDNA method from a few donors, generation probabilities were computed with OLGA. TCRdb provides this immuneACCESS table in a form limited to in-frame rearrangements. Some clones are lacking; in checked studies, under half of them reflect an unresolved V gene, and why the rest are absent is not known. The V and J calls and clone size were taken over from that table, and D and trimming were inferred from the DNA. This sample comprises around 1.9 million clones, just over 90% of them detected only once. Approximately 1.7% of the sample lies in the top ten.

This receptor was taken from a man between 18 and 35 years old in good health. Some clones in this sample may be carry-over from other donors' samples. The sequencing input was naive CD8+ T cells from PBMCs. The label giving this sample's cell subset or site can be read as: CD45RA+CCR7+.

This receptor carries the CDR3 CASSPAGPRLDEQYF. Here is the DNA: TGTGCCAGCAGTCCAGCCGGACCGCGATTGGACGAGCAGTACTTC. The chain links TRBV5-5 with TRBJ2-7, with no confidently assigned D gene. According to the germline V gene (reference sequence), CDR1 reads SGHKS and CDR2 reads YYEKEE. Inclusive of the bounding cysteine and phenylalanine, the CDR3 is 15 residues long. Only the CDR3 portion is preserved as DNA: 45 bases, with reading frame beginning at the first base. V is cut by 5 bases and J by 5 bases, and the space between the germline ends is 20 bases. With all but the CDR3 taken from the reference TRBV5-5 and TRBJ2-7 genes, the full variable domain is: DAGVTQSPTHLIKTRGQQVTLRCSPISGHKSVSWYQQVLGQGPQFIFQYYEKEERGRGNFPDRFSARQFPNYSSELNVNALLLGDSALYLCASSPAGPRLDEQYFGPGTRLTVT.